Below are 24 T cell receptor beta chains sequenced from a single sample in a study of T cells in narcolepsy. TCRdb keeps only in-frame clones here, not all; method: immunoSEQ multiplex PCR. The sample records tens of thousands of clones, 85% to 90% being singletons. Sequenced input: CD45RA- memory CD4+ T cells from PBMCs. The source is a human donor with narcolepsy.

This clone has a handful of counts. The chain employs TRBV19 and TRBJ1-1, with 7 bases lining up with TRBD1. Germline assignment: CDR1 LNHDA and CDR2 SQIVND (reference sequence). There are 16 residues in the CDR3. V trimming: 8 bases; J trimming: 5 bases; junction bases outside the gene matches: 17. In nucleotides, the CDR3 is TGTGCCAGTTTCGCAGGGGACAGCAGGGGGGAGACTGAAGCTTTCTTT. The encoded protein is CASFAGDSRGETEAFF.

The V gene is TRBV11-3, the J gene TRBJ2-3, with D tentatively TRBD2 (6 bases). Trimming left V 5 bases short and J 1 base short, with 13 bases between. Germline CDR1 and CDR2: SGHNT and YENEEA. CDR3 size: 15 residues. The CDR3, as DNA: TGTGCCAGCAGCCGGGGGTCGTGGGGCACAGATACGCAGTATTTT. It specifies CASSRGSWGTDTQYF. Variable domain in full (rest from reference TRBV11-3 and TRBJ2-3): EAGVVQSPRYKIIEKKQPVAFWCNPISGHNTLYWYLQNLGQGPELLIRYENEEAVDDSQLPKDRFSAERLKGVDSTLKIQPAELGDSAVYLCASSRGSWGTDTQYFGPGTRLTVL.

The CDR3 is CASSPRDGGYTF. Here the CDR3 DNA reads TGTGCCAGCTCACCCCGCGATGGGGGCTACACCTTC. This sequence joins TRBV18 and TRBJ1-2, with D uncertain. The ends were cut back, 3 bases at V and 8 bases at J, with 10 bases in the middle. The germline V gene encodes CDR1 KGHSH and CDR2 LQKENI. CDR3 length equals 12 residues.

The rearrangement joins TRBV5-6 to TRBJ2-1, with D perhaps matching TRBD1 or TRBD2 (5 bases each). Deletions cut 0 bases from V and 10 bases from J, with 11 bases between. The CDR3 sequence is 13 residues long. Germline V gene data show CDR1 as SGHDT and CDR2 as YYEEEE. DNA of the CDR3: TGTGCCAGCAGCTTGGCAAGTGGGGGAGAGCAGTTCTTC. Its translation is CASSLASGGEQFF.

In its sample, this clone was seen a few times. The junction departs from the called germline gene at one end, perhaps through a read error. The chain joins TRBV19 to TRBJ1-3; 9 bases are a match to TRBD1. This CDR3 is 17 amino acids long. Germline V gene lookup returns CDR1 LNHDA and CDR2 SQIVND (reference sequence). CDR3: CASSLDRGTGTGNTIYF. The CDR3, as DNA: TGTGCCAGTAGTTTAGACCGCGGGACAGGGACTGGAAACACCATATATTTT.

This clone was seen only a few times. CDR3 DNA: TGTGCCAGTTCGGGACAGCAGAATCAGCCCCAGCATTTT. It codes for CASSGQQNQPQHF. The chain has TRBV6-1 and TRBJ1-5; 7 positions match TRBD1. Per germline, CDR1 MNHNS and CDR2 SASEGT. This CDR3 is built from 13 residues. With 9 bases clipped from V and 4 bases from J, the junction kept 6 bases outside the gene matches.

The rearrangement joins TRBV9 to TRBJ2-1, with 10 bases matching TRBD1. Germline trimming cut 2 bases from V and 4 bases from J; bases unmatched to any gene: 9. CDR1 SGDLS and CDR2 YYNGEE come from the germline V gene. This CDR3 has 17 residues. DNA for the CDR3: TGTGCCAGCAGCGTCCGGGACAGGGGACACATTTACAATGAGCAGTTCTTC. Its protein product is CASSVRDRGHIYNEQFF.

The chain has TRBV4-2 and TRBJ2-7, with 8 bases fitting TRBD2. Germline-derived CDR1 and CDR2 are LGHNA and YNFKEQ. Trimming took 3 bases from V and 6 from J; bases not matched to a gene: 7. The CDR3 has 14 amino acids. CDR3 in DNA: TGTGCCAGCAGCCAGATGGGACTAGATACCGAGCAGTACTTC. This gives the protein CASSQMGLDTEQYF.

This chain links TRBV28 with TRBJ1-2, with D perhaps matching TRBD1 (6 bases). Trimming shortened V by 2 bases and J by 7 bases, and 17 bases separated the two germline ends. The germline V gene has CDR1 MDHEN and CDR2 SYDVKM. This CDR3 has 15 residues. CDR3 in DNA: TGTGCCAGCAGTTTAGGGGGGGCCCAAATCACTGGCTACACCTTC. Translating it yields CASSLGGAQITGYTF.

The chain employs TRBV11-2 and TRBJ2-7; 7 bases fit TRBD2. CDR3 length: 16 amino acids. Germline CDR1 is SGHAT and CDR2 is FQNNGV. V lost 5 bases, J lost 0 bases, and 10 bases stayed unmatched. CDR3 in amino acids: CASSDVGGGRSYEQYF. DNA for the CDR3: TGTGCCAGCAGCGACGTAGGCGGGGGACGCTCCTACGAGCAGTACTTC.

The genes are TRBV5-1 and TRBJ1-5, with 8 nucleotides matching TRBD1. The junction had 13 bases not matched to a gene; V was cut back by 4 bases and J by 10 bases. The germline V gene has CDR1 SGHRS and CDR2 YFSETQ. The CDR3 spans 15 residues. CDR3 loop: CASSLTGQAGHPQHF. For the CDR3, the DNA is TGCGCCAGCAGCCTCACGGGACAGGCAGGCCACCCCCAGCATTTT.

The DNA for the CDR3 is TGCGCCAGCAGTCTGATCCCTCGTAGGACTAGCGGGGAGTTACCAAGCTCCTACAATGAGCAGTTCTTC. Protein product: CASSLIPRRTSGELPSSYNEQFF. V gene TRBV23-1 combines with J gene TRBJ2-1; 12 positions match TRBD2. TRBV23-1 is given ORF status, its function remaining uncertain. The CDR3 loop spans 23 amino acids. With 4 bases clipped from V and 0 bases from J, the junction kept 22 bases outside the gene matches.

V and J are TRBV7-2 and TRBJ2-5, with D perhaps matching TRBD1 (6 bases). Germline CDR1 SGHTA, CDR2 FQGNSA. The V end was cut by 5 bases, the J end by 5 bases, with 24 bases between. There are 17 residues in the CDR3. This CDR3 is CASSPSDHRVNAETQYF. Here the CDR3 DNA reads TGTGCCAGCAGCCCATCCGATCACAGGGTAAATGCGGAGACCCAGTACTTC. Looking up the rest from reference TRBV7-2 and TRBJ2-5 gives the full variable domain: GAGVSQSPSNKVTEKGKDVELRCDPISGHTALYWYRQSLGQGLEFLIYFQGNSAPDKSGLPSDRFSAERTGGSVSTLTIQRTQQEDSAVYLCASSPSDHRVNAETQYFGPGTRLLVL.

This rearrangement joins TRBV11-2 to TRBJ2-5, with D uncertain. TRBJ2-7 explains the end of the DNA better; the J call may be wrong. The CDR3 length is 11 residues. Germline CDR1 SGHAT, CDR2 FQNNGV. The CDR3 DNA reads TGTGCCAGCAGCTTTGGCAACGAGCAGTACTTC. Translating it yields CASSFGNEQYF.

In regard to this clone: Its ends do not fully match the called genes, so a read error is possible. The chain joins TRBV11-2 to TRBJ2-3, with TRBD1 identical over 9 bases. Germline V gene sequence: CDR1 SGHAT, CDR2 FQNNGV. The CDR3 runs to 15 residues. CDR3 amino acids: CASRLGTGTADTQYF. DNA of the CDR3: TGTGCCAGCAGGTTAGGGACAGGGACCGCAGATACGCAGTATTTT.

The chain couples TRBV14 to TRBJ1-2; 8 nucleotides agree with TRBD1. The CDR3 length is 14 residues. The V and J ends lost 2 bases and 7 bases, in that order; junction bases with no gene match: 6. Germline V gene sequence: CDR1 SGHDN, CDR2 FVKESK. The CDR3, as DNA: TGTGCCAGCAGCCAAATCGACAGGGGATTTGGCTACACCTTC. Amino acids: CASSQIDRGFGYTF.

V is TRBV30 and J is TRBJ2-7, with D perhaps assigned TRBD1 or TRBD2 (5 bases each). With 1 base removed from V and 9 bases from J, the gap between germline ends came to 19 bases. The germline V gene has CDR1 GTSNPN and CDR2 SVGIG (reference sequence). The CDR3 runs to 14 residues. CDR3 in DNA: TGTGCCTGGAGTGAAAGTGTGGGGGACGGTGTGCAGTACTTC. It encodes CAWSESVGDGVQYF.

The J gene is TRBJ2-7, the V gene TRBV19; no definite D call. The CDR3 consists of 13 residues. The germline CDR1 and CDR2 sequences are LNHDA and SQIVND (reference sequence). Trimming took 3 bases from V and 6 from J, leaving 12 bases between them. The CDR3 DNA is TGTGCCAGTAGTATGGCAGTCGCGTCCGAGCAGTACTTC. This encodes CASSMAVASEQYF.

J is TRBJ2-1 and V is TRBV7-2, with D possibly matching TRBD2 (7 bases). The V end was cut by 6 bases, the J end by 1 base, with 16 bases between. This CDR3 is 16 amino acids long. Germline V CDR1 and CDR2: SGHTA, FQGNSA. CDR3 coding DNA: TGTGCCAGCAGTTTTACGGGGGGCCTATCCTACAATGAGCAGTTCTTC. Protein: CASSFTGGLSYNEQFF. Supplemented by reference TRBV7-2 and TRBJ2-1, the full variable domain reads GAGVSQSPSNKVTEKGKDVELRCDPISGHTALYWYRQSLGQGLEFLIYFQGNSAPDKSGLPSDRFSAERTGGSVSTLTIQRTQQEDSAVYLCASSFTGGLSYNEQFFGPGTRLTVL.

The chain links TRBV7-3 to TRBJ2-3, with TRBD1 matching over 8 bases. The V and J ends lost 4 bases and 5 bases, in that order; junction bases with no gene match: 8. The CDR3 length is 15 residues. CDR1 and CDR2 (germline): SGHTA, FQGTGA. The DNA for the CDR3 is TGTGCCAGCAGCTACAACAGGGGGTCGGGAGATACGCAGTATTTT. Its protein is CASSYNRGSGDTQYF.

The CDR3 region is CASSLVSGSGTDTQYF. In DNA form, the CDR3 reads TGCGCCAGCAGCTTGGTGAGCGGGAGTGGAACAGATACGCAGTATTTT. The chain recombines TRBV5-1 with TRBJ2-3; 8 nucleotides agree with TRBD2. The V gene end was trimmed by 0 bases and the J gene end by 3 bases; junction bases not matched to a gene: 6. The CDR3 has 16 residues. Germline V gene sequence: CDR1 SGHRS, CDR2 YFSETQ.

The CDR3 sequence: CASSENRIEKLFF. The CDR3 DNA reads TGTGCCAGCAGTGAAAACAGGATAGAAAAACTGTTTTTT. The chain recombines TRBV6-1 with TRBJ1-4; D possibly corresponds to TRBD1 (5 bases). This CDR3 has 13 amino acids. Between the trimmed V and J ends, which lost 2 bases and 8 bases, there was a span of 9 bases. Germline CDR1 is MNHNS and CDR2 is SASEGT.

The J gene is TRBJ1-1, the V gene TRBV5-5; TRBD1 is a possible D gene (5 bases). This CDR3 is built from 14 residues. Germline CDR1 reads SGHKS; CDR2 reads YYEKEE (reference sequence). Trimming removed 0 bases at V and 10 bases at J, with 16 bases between. CDR3 DNA sequence: TGTGCCAGCAGCTTGGACAGGCCCGCTTGGGGAGCTTTCTTT. Translating gives CASSLDRPAWGAFF.

The rearrangement links TRBV6-5 to TRBJ2-3, with a possible D match to TRBD2 (5 bases). V gave up 4 bases and J gave up 2 bases, with 10 bases separating them. Germline CDR1 and CDR2: MNHEY and SVGAGI. The CDR3 extends over 14 amino acids. CDR3 sequence reads: CASSLTGNTDTQYF. CDR3 bases: TGTGCCAGCAGTTTAACGGGGAACACAGATACGCAGTATTTT.